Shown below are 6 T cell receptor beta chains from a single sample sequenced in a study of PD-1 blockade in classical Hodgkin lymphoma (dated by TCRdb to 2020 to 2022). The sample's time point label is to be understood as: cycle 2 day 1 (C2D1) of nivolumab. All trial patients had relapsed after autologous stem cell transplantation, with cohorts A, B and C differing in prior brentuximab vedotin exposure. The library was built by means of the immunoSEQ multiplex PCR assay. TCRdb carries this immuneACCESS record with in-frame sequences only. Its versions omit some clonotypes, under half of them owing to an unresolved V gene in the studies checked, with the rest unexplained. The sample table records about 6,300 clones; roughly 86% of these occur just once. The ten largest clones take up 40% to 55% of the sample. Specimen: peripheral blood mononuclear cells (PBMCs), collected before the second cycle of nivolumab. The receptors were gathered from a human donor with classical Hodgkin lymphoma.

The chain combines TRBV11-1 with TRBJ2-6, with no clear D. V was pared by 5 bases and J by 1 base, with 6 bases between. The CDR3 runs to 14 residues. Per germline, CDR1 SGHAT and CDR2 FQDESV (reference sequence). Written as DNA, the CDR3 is TGTGCCAGCAGCCTAAATTCTGGGGCCAACGTCCTGACTTTC. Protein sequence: CASSLNSGANVLTF.

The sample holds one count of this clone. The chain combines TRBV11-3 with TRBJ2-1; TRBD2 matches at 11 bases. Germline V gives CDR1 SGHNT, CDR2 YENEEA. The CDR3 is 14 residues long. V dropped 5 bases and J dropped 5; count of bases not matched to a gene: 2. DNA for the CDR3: TGTGCCAGCAGCCCACTAGCGGGGGACAATGAGCAGTTCTTC. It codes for CASSPLAGDNEQFF.

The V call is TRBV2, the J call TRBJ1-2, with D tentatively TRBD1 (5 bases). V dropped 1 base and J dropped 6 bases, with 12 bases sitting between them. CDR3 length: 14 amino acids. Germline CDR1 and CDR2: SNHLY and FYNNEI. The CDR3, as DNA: TGTGCCAGCAGTGAAGTACGGGGGGGGGATGGCTACACCTTC. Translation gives CASSEVRGGDGYTF.

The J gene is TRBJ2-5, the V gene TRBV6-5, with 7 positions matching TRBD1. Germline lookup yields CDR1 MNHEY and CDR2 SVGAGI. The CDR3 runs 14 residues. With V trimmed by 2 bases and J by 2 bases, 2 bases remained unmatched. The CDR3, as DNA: TGTGCCAGCAGTTACGGCAGGGGGCAAGAGACCCAGTACTTC. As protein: CASSYGRGQETQYF.

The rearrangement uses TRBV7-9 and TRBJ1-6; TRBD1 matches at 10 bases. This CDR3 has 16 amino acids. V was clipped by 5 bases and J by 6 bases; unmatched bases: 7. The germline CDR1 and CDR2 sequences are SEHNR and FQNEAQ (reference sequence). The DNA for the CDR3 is TGTGCCAGCAGCCATACCGGGACAGGGGTTAATTCACCCCTCCACTTT. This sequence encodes CASSHTGTGVNSPLHF.

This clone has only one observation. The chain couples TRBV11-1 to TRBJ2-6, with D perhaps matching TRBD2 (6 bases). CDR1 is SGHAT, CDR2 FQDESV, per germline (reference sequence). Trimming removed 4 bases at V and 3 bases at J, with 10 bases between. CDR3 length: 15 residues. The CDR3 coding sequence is TGTGCCAGCAGCTACGGGGGTGGTGGGGCCAACGTCCTGACTTTC. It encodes CASSYGGGGANVLTF.